This record concerns one TCR beta chain sequence. Its antigen is still unknown. TCRdb used MiXCR to reprocess the 5' RACE reads, holding one entry per CDR3 protein. The profile shows fewer than 130,000 distinct CDR3 sequences, about 24% of them singletons. The germline CDR1 and CDR2 sequences are MNHEY and SVGAGI. The CDR3 runs to 16 residues. Trimming left V 1 base short and J 3 bases short, with 13 bases between. This record comes from a study of CD8 T cells in ankylosing spondylitis. Study results and limitations: Reports of some motif variants in reactive arthritis synovial fluid and blood predate this one. It appeared that ankylosing spondylitis blood was characterized by a TCR beta motif of under ten highly homologous variants. Enrichment of disease-linked clones was reportedly significant in matched ankylosing spondylitis synovial fluid.

Sequenced material: synovial fluid, either unsorted or a sorted T cell fraction (not recorded which). The chain employs TRBV6-5 and TRBJ2-1; D is ambiguous. The sequence derives from a male donor with ankylosing spondylitis. The CDR3 loop is CASSYYPLGIYNEQFF. CDR3 nucleotide sequence: TGTGCCAGCAGTTACTACCCCCTAGGTATCTACAATGAGCAGTTCTTC.